The 14 T cell receptor beta chains presented below share a single source sample, sequenced in a study of PD-L1 blockade in urothelial cancer. Profiling relied on immunoSEQ multiplex PCR, and the TCRdb table lists in-frame clones only, not all of them. The top ten hold 6.8% of the sample, which has about 35,000 clones, 82% seen once. The time point denotes: pretreatment peripheral blood. The sequenced sample was PBMCs, obtained around atezolizumab (anti-PD-L1) treatment. These receptors all stem from a man between 60 and 75 years old with urothelial cancer.

The chain joins TRBV4-1 to TRBJ1-4, with D uncertain. V was shortened by 1 base and J by 4 bases, with 7 bases between the two germline ends. There are 14 residues in the CDR3. In germline, CDR1 is MGHRA, CDR2 YSYEKL. CDR3 coding DNA: TGCGCCAGCAGCCAAGGAGGGATTAATGAAAAACTGTTTTTT. It specifies CASSQGGINEKLFF.

CDR3: CASSKLAGTGELFF. The CDR3, as DNA: TGTGCCAGCAGCAAACTAGCGGGCACCGGGGAGCTGTTTTTT. The V gene is TRBV11-2, the J gene TRBJ2-2; the match to TRBD2 covers 9 bases. CDR3 length: 14 amino acids. The trim removed 5 bases at V and 4 bases at J, leaving 2 bases unmatched. Germline lookup yields CDR1 SGHAT and CDR2 FQNNGV. Together with reference TRBV11-2 and TRBJ2-2, the CDR3 gives the full variable domain: EAGVAQSPRYKIIEKRQSVAFWCNPISGHATLYWYQQILGQGPKLLIQFQNNGVVDDSQLPKDRFSAERLKGVDSTLKIQPAKLEDSAVYLCASSKLAGTGELFFGEGSRLTVL.

Comment on this clone: The germline gene is not matched at one end of the junction; a read error may be the cause. The rearrangement links TRBV6-6 to TRBJ1-6; no clear D. Germline values: CDR1 MNHNY, CDR2 SVGAGI (reference sequence). The CDR3 is 13 amino acids. CDR3 in DNA: TGTGCCAGCAGTTACTCCGATAATTCACCCCTCCACTTT. This encodes CASSYSDNSPLHF.

The chain links TRBV7-8 to TRBJ1-1, with D perhaps matching TRBD1 (6 bases). The CDR3 runs 15 residues. The germline gives CDR1 SGHVS, CDR2 FQNEAQ. Trimming removed 0 bases from V and 1 base from J, with 9 bases in between. CDR3 bases: TGTGCCAGCAGCTTAGCGCTAGGGGGGAACACTGAAGCTTTCTTT. Translating it yields CASSLALGGNTEAFF.

The chain recombines TRBV7-2 with TRBJ1-1; no clear D. V was trimmed by 3 bases and J by 1 base, leaving 9 bases between them. The V gene's germline CDR1 is SGHTA and CDR2 FQGNSA. CDR3 length equals 14 residues. Here the CDR3 DNA reads TGTGCCAGCAGCTTGGGTCAGGAGAACACTGAAGCTTTCTTT. It codes for CASSLGQENTEAFF.

CDR3 sequence: CASSLSQEGFEAFF. CDR3 bases: TGCGCCAGCAGCTTGTCCCAAGAGGGCTTTGAAGCTTTCTTT. The chain employs TRBV5-1 and TRBJ1-1; D gene ambiguous. Germline loops: CDR1 SGHRS, CDR2 YFSETQ. Trimming stripped 1 base from V and 7 bases from J, with 14 bases between. This CDR3 region has 14 residues. Full variable domain (outside the CDR3, taken from reference TRBV5-1 and TRBJ1-1): KAGVTQTPRYLIKTRGQQVTLSCSPISGHRSVSWYQQTPGQGLQFLFEYFSETQRNKGNFPGRFSGRQFSNSRSEMNVSTLELGDSALYLCASSLSQEGFEAFFGQGTRLTVV.

The CDR3 spells CATSTNPGQMEVGELFF. The CDR3 coding sequence is TGTGCCACCAGCACCAACCCGGGCCAGATGGAGGTCGGGGAGCTGTTTTTT. This chain joins TRBV15 and TRBJ2-2; possible D gene TRBD2, 5 bases. The V end lost 4 bases, the J end lost 7 bases, and 22 bases lay between the germline ends. This CDR3 comprises 17 residues. CDR1 is LNHNV, CDR2 YYDKDF, per germline (reference sequence).

The chain is built from TRBV5-1 and TRBJ2-5; 8 bases match TRBD2. The CDR3 consists of 14 residues. Per germline, CDR1 SGHRS and CDR2 YFSETQ. With 4 bases clipped from V and 3 bases from J, the junction kept 5 bases outside the gene matches. The CDR3 bases are TGCGCCAGCAGCCCAGCGGGGGACGAAGAGACCCAGTACTTC. Its protein is CASSPAGDEETQYF.

The rearrangement joins TRBV5-5 to TRBJ1-3, with D possibly TRBD1 on 5 matching bases. V lost 2 bases and J 0 bases, leaving 15 bases between the germline ends. Germline CDR1 SGHKS, CDR2 YYEKEE (reference sequence). The CDR3 has 17 residues. CDR3 nucleotide sequence: TGTGCCAGCAGCTTTAGTTGGGGCGGAAACTCTGGAAACACCATATATTTT. The encoded protein is CASSFSWGGNSGNTIYF. The full variable domain, completed using reference TRBV5-5 and TRBJ1-3, is DAGVTQSPTHLIKTRGQQVTLRCSPISGHKSVSWYQQVLGQGPQFIFQYYEKEERGRGNFPDRFSARQFPNYSSELNVNALLLGDSALYLCASSFSWGGNSGNTIYFGEGSWLTVV.

This rearrangement joins TRBV10-3 to TRBJ1-2; maybe TRBD1 (6 bases). Germline values: CDR1 ENHRY, CDR2 SYGVKD. V gave up 3 bases and J gave up 4 bases, with 24 bases separating them. CDR3 length equals 18 residues. Written as DNA, the CDR3 is TGTGCCATCAGTGAAGGGACCCCCCAGGGGCTCGTTGGCTATGGCTACACCTTC. It is translated as CAISEGTPQGLVGYGYTF.

This clone has more than one count but fewer than ten. The chain combines TRBV19 with TRBJ1-2, with D possibly matching TRBD1 (6 bases). From germline, CDR1 is LNHDA and CDR2 SQIVND (reference sequence). This CDR3 is built from 15 residues. Trimming took 9 bases from V and 8 from J, leaving 25 bases between them. The DNA of the CDR3 is TGTGCCAGCTATTCCGATGAGGACAGACCACAAGGCTACACCTTC. This gives the protein CASYSDEDRPQGYTF.

V gene TRBV6-4 combines with J gene TRBJ2-7; no definite D call. Per the germline V gene, CDR1 is MRHNA and CDR2 is SNTAGT. V was shortened by 10 bases and J by 2 bases, with 12 bases between the two germline ends. The CDR3 length is 12 residues. CDR3 nucleotides: TGTGCCACCCAGGTAATCCCCTACGAGCAGTACTTC. Translated: CATQVIPYEQYF.

CDR3 nucleotides: TGCGCCAGCAGCCAACCCCCGGGGGGCACAGATACGCAGTATTTT. This gives the protein CASSQPPGGTDTQYF. The chain is built from TRBV4-1 and TRBJ2-3; tentative D call: TRBD2 (6 bases). In germline, CDR1 is MGHRA, CDR2 YSYEKL. V lost 2 bases to trimming and J lost 1 base, with 10 bases between them. The CDR3 runs to 15 residues.

V and J are TRBV2 and TRBJ2-5; TRBD1 agrees at 10 bases. The CDR3 loop spans 13 amino acids. CDR1 is SNHLY, CDR2 FYNNEI, per germline. J was trimmed by 5 bases and V by 6 bases; bases with no gene match: 3. The CDR3: CASSGQGGETQYF. The CDR3 nucleotides read TGTGCCAGCAGCGGACAGGGGGGGGAGACCCAGTACTTC.